This passage covers 6 T cell receptor beta chains from one sample sequenced in a study of blood T cell repertoires in COVID-19. Clones were sequenced by immunoSEQ multiplex PCR, and TCRdb holds only the in-frame ones, with some missing. Altogether about 160,000 clones are present, about 85% being singletons, with the ten largest covering over 3%. Sequencing used peripheral blood. The source is a human donor with acute or convalescent COVID-19. The donor label of this sample is uncertain.

This chain's CDR3 is CASSRRRGGGNNEQFF. CDR3 bases: TGTGCCAGCAGCCGACGTCGGGGCGGGGGGAACAATGAGCAGTTCTTC. The chain joins TRBV3-1 (or the pseudogene TRBV3-2) to TRBJ2-1; 8 nucleotides match TRBD2. J gave up 5 bases and V 4 bases, and 10 bases lay outside the gene matches. This CDR3 comprises 16 residues. Germline V gene data show CDR1 as LGHDT and CDR2 as YNNKEL (reference sequence).

CDR3 in DNA: TGCGCCAGCAGCTTGGACAGAGTGGGAGCAGATACGCAGTATTTT. Translating it yields CASSLDRVGADTQYF. The chain uses TRBV5-1 and TRBJ2-3; D may be TRBD2 (5 bases). CDR1 and CDR2 from the germline V gene are SGHRS and YFSETQ. The length of the CDR3 is 15 residues. V was clipped by 0 bases and J by 4 bases, with 12 bases between them.

V usage is TRBV4-2 and J usage is TRBJ2-3; 11 positions agree with TRBD2. The J segment lost 1 base and the V segment lost 4 bases, leaving 4 bases of the junction unmatched. Germline V gene data show CDR1 as LGHNA and CDR2 as YNFKEQ. The CDR3 is 16 residues long. The CDR3 spells CASSLPTSGGTDTQYF. The CDR3 DNA sequence: TGTGCCAGCAGCCTCCCGACTAGCGGGGGCACAGATACGCAGTATTTT.

The V call is TRBV27, the J call TRBJ1-1; D possibly corresponds to TRBD1 (5 bases). Trimming stripped 3 bases from V and 1 base from J, with 12 bases between. This CDR3 is built from 15 residues. Per the germline V gene, CDR1 is MNHEY and CDR2 is SMNVEV (reference sequence). In DNA, the CDR3 is TGTGCCAGCAGTTTTAGGGGCGGGAGGAACACTGAAGCTTTCTTT. Translation: CASSFRGGRNTEAFF.

The V and J genes are TRBV10-3 and TRBJ2-3; TRBD2 matches 15 bases. V dropped 6 bases and J dropped 0; count of bases not matched to a gene: 7. The CDR3 covers 18 residues. Germline V gives CDR1 ENHRY, CDR2 SYGVKD. This CDR3 is CAIRPGLAGGLSTDTQYF. DNA for the CDR3: TGTGCCATCAGACCGGGACTAGCGGGGGGCCTGAGCACAGATACGCAGTATTTT.

The J gene is TRBJ1-5, the V gene TRBV28; D remains ambiguous. Trimming removed 2 bases at V and 2 bases at J, with 4 bases between. The CDR3 sequence is 13 residues long. Germline V lookup: CDR1 MDHEN, CDR2 SYDVKM. The CDR3 spells CASSLTGNQPQHF. The CDR3 DNA reads as TGTGCCAGCAGTTTAACGGGCAATCAGCCCCAGCATTTT.